This TCR beta chain was documented in a study of OX40 agonist ivuxolimab in advanced cancers. Whole-study context: Every 2 weeks, patients got intravenous ivuxolimab at one of six dose levels (0.01-10 mg/kg).

Prior autoimmune disease or systemic immunosuppression barred patients. In regard to this clone: No antigen is known for it.

Findings of the study overall: Clonal expansion was among the lowest in partial responders at 0.1-3.0 mg/kg, especially CD8+. Relative to CD4+, CD8+ T cells held more expanded clones on average.

Libraries were prepared by immunoSEQ multiplex PCR; TCRdb keeps only in-frame clonotypes and omits some of them. The sample lists about 18,000 clones; about two thirds were seen once. This CDR3 is 15 amino acids long. Germline V lookup: CDR1 LGHNA, CDR2 YSLEER. Trimming removed 0 bases from V and 4 bases from J, with 13 bases in between. This clonotype originated in an adult with an advanced solid tumor such as melanoma, head and neck, liver or kidney cancer. The chain couples TRBV4-3 to TRBJ2-7; D not certain. Here the sequenced sample was CD4+ or CD8+ T cells sorted from blood, taken in a trial of the OX40 agonist ivuxolimab. The CDR3 coding sequence is TGCGCCAGCAGCCAAGAGGGCATGGGGTCTTACGAGCAGTACTTC. Translation gives CASSQEGMGSYEQYF.